These T cell receptor beta chains were read from a single sample in a study of response to subunit inactivated influenza vaccine. One entry per CDR3 protein results from TCRdb running MiXCR on the RT-PCR reads. The sample contains about 830,000 distinct CDR3 sequences, about a fifth of which appear only once. Sequencing used PBMCs from blood, obtained about 5 days after vaccination. Receptor source: a man aged 50 or older who received an inactivated influenza vaccine. Each CDR3 is given without its conserved first and last residue.

v_call | cdr3_aa
TRBV5-5 | ASSIQRAKNIQY
TRBV6-1 | ASRPRPGLKLYSTDTQY
TRBV11-2 | ASSQPGEGTDTQY
TRBV24-1 | ATSDSEGYGYT
TRBV12-3/TRBV12-4 | ASRLGGHYGYT
TRBV10-2 | ASSESGITGELF
TRBV4-1 | ASSQQVSGTDTQY
TRBV29-1 | NVRDRDNYGYT
TRBV5-1 | ASSATRGENTEAF
TRBV4-3 | ASSQVIYRGGLVARELF
TRBV3-1 | ASSQVRGPTYEQY
TRBV28 | ASSFMGGTSGRRDTQY
TRBV5-1 | ASSPGLAGGAYEQY
TRBV6-5 | ASSYSGQGRETQY
TRBV20-1 | SPEEEPWNEQF
TRBV20-1 | SARSPGGARPYEQY
TRBV6-5 | ASSYLRHAGYT
TRBV6-2/TRBV6-3 | ASSTGQYTQY
TRBV20-1 | SAPGPANTGELF
TRBV7-8 | ASSTLRDTEAF
TRBV7-2 | ASSLTDYEQY
TRBV20-1 | SAAGTGVSRTDTQY
TRBV7-6 | ASSNPTGGRANYGYT
TRBV4-2 | ASSQGGRGIDTQY